This TCR beta chain was documented in a study of T cell changes during pregnancy in multiple sclerosis. The data were produced by immunoSEQ multiplex PCR, yet TCRdb's version contains in-frame clones alone and is incomplete. In the table there are approximately 74,000 clones, around 92% of which are singletons. The CDR3 extends over 13 amino acids. V shed 5 bases and J 7 bases; nucleotides not matched to a gene: 6. Germline lookup yields CDR1 LNHDA and CDR2 SQIVND (reference sequence). The chain uses TRBV19 and TRBJ1-2; 8 bases map to TRBD1. Sample: peripheral blood, taken before pregnancy. The sequence derives from a female donor with multiple sclerosis, enrolled in a pregnancy study. The CDR3 region has the DNA TGTGCCAGTAGTGCCGCAGGGGGCCTTGGCTACACCTTC. It encodes CASSAAGGLGYTF. The full variable domain, in which reference TRBV19 and TRBJ1-2 provide the parts outside the CDR3, is DGGITQSPKYLFRKEGQNVTLSCEQNLNHDAMYWYRQDPGQGLRLIYYSQIVNDFQKGDIAEGYSVSREKKESFPLTVTSAQKNPTAFYLCASSAAGGLGYTFGSGTRLTVV.